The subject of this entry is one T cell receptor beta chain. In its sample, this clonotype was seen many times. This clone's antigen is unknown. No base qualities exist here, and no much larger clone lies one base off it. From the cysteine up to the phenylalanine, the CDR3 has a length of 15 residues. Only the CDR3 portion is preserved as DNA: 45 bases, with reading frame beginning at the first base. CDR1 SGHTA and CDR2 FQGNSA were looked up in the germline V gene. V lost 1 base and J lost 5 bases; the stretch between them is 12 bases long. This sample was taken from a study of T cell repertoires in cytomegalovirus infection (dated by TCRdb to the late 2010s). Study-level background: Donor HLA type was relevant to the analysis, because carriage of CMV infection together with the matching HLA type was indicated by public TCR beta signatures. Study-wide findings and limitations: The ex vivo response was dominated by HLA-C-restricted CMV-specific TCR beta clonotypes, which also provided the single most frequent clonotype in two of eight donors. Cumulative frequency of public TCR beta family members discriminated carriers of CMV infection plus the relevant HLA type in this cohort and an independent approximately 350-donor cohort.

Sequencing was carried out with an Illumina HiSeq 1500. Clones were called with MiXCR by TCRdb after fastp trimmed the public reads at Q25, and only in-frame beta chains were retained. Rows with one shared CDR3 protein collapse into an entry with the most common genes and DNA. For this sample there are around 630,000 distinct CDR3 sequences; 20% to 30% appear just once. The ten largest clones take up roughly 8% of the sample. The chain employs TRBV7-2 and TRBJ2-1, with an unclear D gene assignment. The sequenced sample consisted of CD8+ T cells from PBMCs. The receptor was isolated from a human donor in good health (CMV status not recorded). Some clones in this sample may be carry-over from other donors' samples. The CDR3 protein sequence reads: CASSLGAAPHNEQFF. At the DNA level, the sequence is TGTGCCAGCAGCTTAGGGGCGGCACCTCACAATGAGCAGTTCTTC.